These 24 T cell receptor beta chains were sequenced from one sample in a study of shared clonotypes between healthy human individuals. Generated by immunoSEQ multiplex PCR, the TCRdb table keeps only in-frame clones and is missing some. The table shows approximately 740,000 clones, with over 90% occurring only once. Positive CCR7 selection of CD45RO-negative cells yielded the naive CD8 cells, and terminally differentiated effector memory CD45RA+ cells were excluded. The specimen sequenced was naive CD8+ T cells sorted from blood. The receptors shown here come from a man aged 30 to 39 in good health.

This sequence joins TRBV7-2 and TRBJ2-1, with D unresolved. Germline V CDR1 and CDR2: SGHTA, FQGNSA. This CDR3 spans 16 amino acids. V was trimmed by 4 bases and J by 0 bases, leaving 13 bases between them. The chain's CDR3 is CASSSAGRISYNEQFF. CDR3 nucleotides: TGTGCCAGCAGCTCGGCTGGGCGGATCTCCTACAATGAGCAGTTCTTC.

The CDR3, as DNA: TGCGCCAGCAGTGAGCCTCCGGGAAATAGCAATCAGCCCCAGCATTTT. Amino acids: CASSEPPGNSNQPQHF. This chain uses TRBV10-2 with TRBJ1-5; D call uncertain. V lost 2 bases to trimming and J lost 0 bases, with 11 bases between them. The V gene's germline CDR1 is WSHSY and CDR2 SAAADI. The CDR3 runs 16 residues.

V is TRBV19 and J is TRBJ2-7, with 7 bases fitting TRBD2. Germline loops: CDR1 LNHDA, CDR2 SQIVND (reference sequence). Trimming at V came to 7 bases and at J to 0 bases, leaving 12 bases not matched to a gene. There are 16 residues in the CDR3. Here the CDR3 DNA reads TGTGCCAGTACCCCGTCGGGACTAATGAGCTCCTACGAGCAGTACTTC. Amino acids: CASTPSGLMSSYEQYF.

This chain links TRBV10-2 with TRBJ2-1; TRBD1 might be the D (5 bases). Germline-derived CDR1 and CDR2 are WSHSY and SAAADI. This CDR3 is built from 11 residues. The V end lost 6 bases, the J end lost 5 bases, and 5 bases lay between the germline ends. The CDR3 sequence is CASRQDNEQFF. CDR3 coding DNA: TGCGCCAGCAGACAGGACAATGAGCAGTTCTTC.

The rearrangement joins TRBV27 to TRBJ2-2; 8 nucleotides agree with TRBD1. CDR3 length: 13 amino acids. The V and J ends lost 8 bases and 1 base, in that order; junction bases with no gene match: 0. Germline CDR1 MNHEY, CDR2 SMNVEV (reference sequence). The CDR3 bases are TGTGCCAGCGGACAGGGGAACACCGGGGAGCTGTTTTTT. Translation gives CASGQGNTGELFF.

This sequence joins TRBV2 and TRBJ2-7, with D perhaps TRBD2 (5 bases). This CDR3 region has 15 residues. CDR1 and CDR2 from the germline V gene are SNHLY and FYNNEI. V gave up 8 bases and J gave up 0 bases, with 17 bases separating them. In DNA form, the CDR3 reads TGTGCCAGCTCGGAAGAAGACTACCTCTCCTACGAGCAGTACTTC. Encoded protein: CASSEEDYLSYEQYF.

The CDR3 DNA is TGTGCCAGCAGCGAAACAGGGGGCTTAGCTTTCTTT. Protein product: CASSETGGLAFF. The rearrangement links TRBV11-2 to TRBJ1-1; TRBD1 aligns across 9 bases. The trim removed 5 bases at V and 10 bases at J, leaving 5 bases unmatched. CDR1 and CDR2 from the germline V gene are SGHAT and FQNNGV. The CDR3 sequence is 12 residues long.

The V call is TRBV27, the J call TRBJ2-3, with D perhaps being TRBD1 or TRBD2 (6 bases each). This CDR3 contains 14 residues. The V end was cut by 7 bases, the J end by 4 bases, with 15 bases between. The germline gives CDR1 MNHEY, CDR2 SMNVEV (reference sequence). CDR3 sequence: CASTGAGYADTQYF. The CDR3 DNA reads TGTGCCAGCACGGGGGCGGGATACGCAGATACGCAGTATTTT.

The CDR3, as DNA: TGTGCCACCAGCAGCCCAAAGAGAGAGCCATCCTACGAGCAGTACTTC. Protein sequence: CATSSPKREPSYEQYF. The chain carries TRBV15 and TRBJ2-7; no clear D. Trimming removed 3 bases from V and 1 base from J, with 16 bases in between. There are 16 residues in the CDR3. Germline values: CDR1 LNHNV, CDR2 YYDKDF (reference sequence). Full variable domain (missing parts from reference TRBV15 and TRBJ2-7): DAMVIQNPRYQVTQFGKPVTLSCSQTLNHNVMYWYQQKSSQAPKLLFHYYDKDFNNEADTPDNFQSRRPNTSFCFLDIRSPGLGDTAMYLCATSSPKREPSYEQYFGPGTRLTVT.

Here the CDR3 DNA reads TGTGCCAGCAGCGTAGAGGACAATTACGAAAAACTGTTTTTT. This encodes CASSVEDNYEKLFF. The rearrangement joins TRBV9 to TRBJ1-4; tentatively, D is TRBD1 (5 bases). V was clipped by 0 bases and J by 8 bases, with 11 bases between them. This CDR3 has 14 amino acids. Germline V CDR1 and CDR2: SGDLS, YYNGEE.

The rearrangement uses TRBV27 and TRBJ1-5; D gene uncertain. The V end was cut by 5 bases, the J end by 9 bases, with 11 bases between. The germline V gene has CDR1 MNHEY and CDR2 SMNVEV (reference sequence). This CDR3 comprises 12 residues. CDR3: CASSGLRTPQHF. As DNA, the CDR3 is TGTGCCAGCAGTGGACTCAGGACGCCCCAGCATTTT.

A few counts support this clone. The chain is built from TRBV6-5 and TRBJ2-5; perhaps TRBD1 as D (5 bases). CDR3 size: 14 residues. V was pared by 6 bases and J by 2 bases, with 13 bases between. CDR1 MNHEY and CDR2 SVGAGI come from the germline V gene. CDR3: CASRPLTEQETQYF. The CDR3 bases are TGTGCCAGCAGACCTCTGACAGAGCAAGAGACCCAGTACTTC.

The chain links TRBV4-3 to TRBJ2-6, with 7 nucleotides matching TRBD2. This CDR3 comprises 18 residues. The V gene's germline CDR1 is LGHNA and CDR2 YSLEER. With 0 bases clipped from V and 2 bases from J, the junction kept 7 bases outside the gene matches. CDR3: CASSQDGGDPPGANVLTF. CDR3 nucleotide sequence: TGCGCCAGCAGCCAAGATGGGGGGGATCCTCCTGGGGCCAACGTCCTGACTTTC.

This chain connects TRBV7-9 to TRBJ2-7, with D perhaps matching TRBD1 (6 bases). The length of the CDR3 is 14 residues. V lost 3 bases to trimming and J lost 5 bases, with 14 bases between them. The germline V gene encodes CDR1 SEHNR and CDR2 FQNEAQ (reference sequence). This CDR3 reads CASSFRGGDHEQYF. The CDR3 DNA reads as TGTGCCAGCAGCTTTAGAGGGGGAGATCACGAGCAGTACTTC.

This chain joins TRBV19 and TRBJ2-6; D is undetermined. V was clipped by 8 bases and J by 0 bases, with 8 bases between them. The CDR3 consists of 14 residues. Germline CDR1 and CDR2: LNHDA and SQIVND (reference sequence). The CDR3 coding sequence is TGTGCCAGTTTGCCGAACTCTGGGGCCAACGTCCTGACTTTC. It codes for CASLPNSGANVLTF.

The CDR3 region is CASSPTGGIYNEQFF. CDR3 bases: TGTGCCAGCAGCCCTACAGGGGGCATCTACAATGAGCAGTTCTTC. This rearrangement joins TRBV7-2 to TRBJ2-1; 9 bases line up with TRBD1. J lost 3 bases, V lost 5 bases, and 5 bases had no gene match. CDR1 and CDR2 from the germline V gene are SGHTA and FQGNSA. The CDR3 covers 15 residues.

The gene calls are TRBV28 and TRBJ2-7; D call uncertain. V lost 0 bases and J lost 4, with 4 bases in between. The germline V gene has CDR1 MDHEN and CDR2 SYDVKM. The CDR3 is 12 residues long. The CDR3 loop is CASSLWAYEQYF. CDR3 DNA sequence: TGTGCCAGCAGTTTATGGGCGTACGAGCAGTACTTC.

This chain connects TRBV2 to TRBJ1-5; a possible D gene is TRBD1 (5 bases). The V gene's germline CDR1 is SNHLY and CDR2 FYNNEI. The CDR3 extends over 12 amino acids. With 9 bases removed from V and 3 bases from J, the gap between germline ends came to 9 bases. CDR3 DNA sequence: TGTGCCAGTGGGGCCTACAATCAGCCCCAGCATTTT. The encoded protein is CASGAYNQPQHF.

This clone occurred once. The identical CDR3 is also encoded by other nucleotide sequences in the sample. J is TRBJ2-1 and V is TRBV29-1; 12 bases fit TRBD2. From germline, CDR1 is SQVTM and CDR2 ANQGSEA. The CDR3 has 11 residues. V gave up 6 bases and J gave up 9 bases; unmatched junction bases: 0. The CDR3 loop reads CSVGLAGEQFF. The CDR3 DNA sequence: TGCAGCGTGGGACTAGCGGGTGAGCAGTTCTTC.

The chain couples TRBV7-9 to TRBJ2-7; D is perhaps TRBD1 (7 bases). V was cut by 5 bases and J by 3 bases, with 17 bases left in between. Germline lookup yields CDR1 SEHNR and CDR2 FQNEAQ (reference sequence). This CDR3 is built from 15 residues. CDR3 in DNA: TGTGCCAGCAGCCCAGGGGGGACAGTTGTCTACGAGCAGTACTTC. Its protein product is CASSPGGTVVYEQYF. The full variable domain, its missing parts supplied by reference TRBV7-9 and TRBJ2-7, is DTGVSQNPRHKITKRGQNVTFRCDPISEHNRLYWYRQTLGQGPEFLTYFQNEAQLEKSRLLSDRFSAERPKGSFSTLEIQRTEQGDSAMYLCASSPGGTVVYEQYFGPGTRLTVT.

The rearrangement joins TRBV28 to TRBJ2-7; the match to TRBD2 covers 13 bases. Per the germline V gene, CDR1 is MDHEN and CDR2 is SYDVKM. The junction had 9 bases not matched to a gene; V was cut back by 6 bases and J by 4 bases. This CDR3 has 16 amino acids. The CDR3 sequence: CASRVGWTSGRYEQYF. The CDR3 DNA follows: TGTGCCAGCAGAGTAGGGTGGACTAGCGGGAGATACGAGCAGTACTTC. The entire variable domain, with the rest obtained from reference TRBV28 and TRBJ2-7, is as follows: DVKVTQSSRYLVKRTGEKVFLECVQDMDHENMFWYRQDPGLGLRLIYFSYDVKMKEKGDIPEGYSVSREKKERFSLILESASTNQTSMYLCASRVGWTSGRYEQYFGPGTRLTVT.

This clone was found once. This chain uses TRBV21-1 with TRBJ1-5. TRBV21-1 represents a pseudogene. The CDR3 runs to 16 residues. CDR3 in DNA: TGTGCCAGCAGCAAAGACCCGGGGCGGGCGGATCAGCCCCAGCATTTT. The encoded protein is CASSKDPGRADQPQHF.

V and J are TRBV7-9 and TRBJ2-3, with TRBD2 identical over 13 bases. Looked up from germline, CDR1 is SEHNR and CDR2 is FQNEAQ (reference sequence). CDR3 length: 18 amino acids. V shed 7 bases, J shed 2 bases, and the junction held 12 bases outside the gene matches. Here the CDR3 DNA reads TGTGCCAGCAAAACCGGGACTAGCGGGACCATCCACACAGATACGCAGTATTTT. Amino acids: CASKTGTSGTIHTDTQYF.

V gene TRBV5-6 combines with J gene TRBJ2-1, with TRBD2 identical over 8 bases. Losses at the gene ends were 0 bases for V and 5 bases for J; bases not matched to a gene: 7. CDR3 size: 16 residues. Germline V lookup: CDR1 SGHDT, CDR2 YYEEEE. The CDR3 DNA reads TGTGCCAGCAGCTTGGCGGCGGGAGGAGAAGACAATGAGCAGTTCTTC. It translates to CASSLAAGGEDNEQFF.